These 27 T cell receptor beta chains were all obtained from the same sample, sequenced in a study of T-cell memory formation after mild COVID-19. Via MiXCR, TCRdb re-called the 5' RACE reads, giving one row per CDR3 protein. The sample contains fewer than 90,000 distinct CDR3 sequences, roughly 13% of which appear only once. The sequenced sample was PBMCs or a T cell subset sorted from them (not recorded which). All receptors come from a man aged 18 to 35 who had mild COVID-19 (a few samples of this study predate the infection). Cell type and time point are not known.

This clonotype was picked up one time. This chain links TRBV5-1 with TRBJ2-2, with 7 bases fitting TRBD1. V shed 2 bases and J 7 bases; nucleotides not matched to a gene: 5. The length of the CDR3 is 14 residues. Germline CDR1 reads SGHRS; CDR2 reads YFSETQ. The CDR3 DNA follows: TGCGCCAGCAGCTTTAGGGGGCTGAGCGGGGAGCTGTTTTTT. Encoded protein: CASSFRGLSGELFF. The full variable domain, completed using reference TRBV5-1 and TRBJ2-2, is KAGVTQTPRYLIKTRGQQVTLSCSPISGHRSVSWYQQTPGQGLQFLFEYFSETQRNKGNFPGRFSGRQFSNSRSEMNVSTLELGDSALYLCASSFRGLSGELFFGEGSRLTVL.

This clonotype was counted only a few times. The rearrangement joins TRBV28 to TRBJ2-1, with D perhaps matching TRBD1 (6 bases). Trimming removed 5 bases at V and 4 bases at J, with 12 bases between. Germline values: CDR1 MDHEN, CDR2 SYDVKM. CDR3 length equals 14 residues. This CDR3 reads CASSAGTLYNEQFF. The CDR3 coding sequence is TGTGCCAGCAGTGCCGGGACACTTTACAATGAGCAGTTCTTC.

This chain connects TRBV5-5 to TRBJ2-3; 8 bases are shared with TRBD2. CDR1 is SGHKS and CDR2 is YYEKEE in the germline V gene (reference sequence). CDR3 length equals 16 residues. J lost 0 bases, V lost 6 bases, and 9 bases had no gene match. The CDR3 DNA reads as TGTGCCAGCACCATGCAAGCGGGGGCGAGCACAGATACGCAGTATTTT. This codes for CASTMQAGASTDTQYF. Together with reference TRBV5-5 and TRBJ2-3, the CDR3 gives the full variable domain: DAGVTQSPTHLIKTRGQQVTLRCSPISGHKSVSWYQQVLGQGPQFIFQYYEKEERGRGNFPDRFSARQFPNYSSELNVNALLLGDSALYLCASTMQAGASTDTQYFGPGTRLTVL.

J is TRBJ2-2 and V is TRBV6-5, with D uncertain. Trimming shortened V by 0 bases and J by 6 bases, and 5 bases separated the two germline ends. This CDR3 region has 13 residues. Germline V gives CDR1 MNHEY, CDR2 SVGAGI. CDR3 residues: CASSYSGPGELFF. CDR3 coding DNA: TGTGCCAGCAGTTACTCTGGGCCCGGGGAGCTGTTTTTT.

This clonotype has only a few counts. The CDR3 sequence is CASSLAGGPREQYF. The CDR3 bases are TGTGCCAGCAGTCTAGCGGGGGGGCCCAGAGAGCAGTACTTC. V and J are TRBV27 and TRBJ2-7; 12 bases are shared with TRBD2. The CDR3 extends over 14 amino acids. Germline V CDR1 and CDR2: MNHEY, SMNVEV (reference sequence). The J segment lost 7 bases and the V segment lost 5 bases, leaving 6 bases of the junction unmatched.

This clonotype was picked up a small number of times. The chain combines TRBV9 with TRBJ1-1; 12 bases line up with TRBD1. The germline CDR1 and CDR2 sequences are SGDLS and YYNGEE. The trim removed 2 bases at V and 3 bases at J, leaving 11 bases unmatched. This CDR3 comprises 18 residues. The CDR3 loop is CASSVTGTGGLADTEAFF. Written as DNA, the CDR3 is TGTGCCAGCAGCGTGACCGGGACAGGGGGCTTAGCGGACACTGAAGCTTTCTTT.

The chain employs TRBV20-1 and TRBJ2-7; a weak D match, TRBD2 (6 bases). The CDR3 is 13 amino acids. The ends were cut back, 8 bases at V and 1 base at J, with 15 bases in the middle. Germline V gene sequence: CDR1 DFQATT, CDR2 SNEGSKA (reference sequence). In DNA form, the CDR3 reads TGCAGTACACAAGCCGGAGGGTCCTACGAGCAGTACTTC. Translating gives CSTQAGGSYEQYF.

This chain connects TRBV29-1 to TRBJ2-3, with a tentative D call TRBD2 (7 bases). Germline V gene data show CDR1 as SQVTM and CDR2 as ANQGSEA. V was trimmed by 7 bases and J by 8 bases, leaving 25 bases between them. This CDR3 comprises 15 residues. In DNA, the CDR3 is TGCAGCGCCCTGACGTCGGCGTGGAGGGGGGGTACGCAGTATTTT. Encoded protein: CSALTSAWRGGTQYF.

The sample holds many counts of this clonotype. The J gene is TRBJ2-1, the V gene TRBV7-2; possible D gene TRBD2, 6 bases. V lost 6 bases to trimming and J lost 0 bases, with 12 bases between them. This CDR3 region has 15 residues. Germline V gene lookup returns CDR1 SGHTA and CDR2 FQGNSA. The CDR3 DNA reads TGTGCCAGCAGGCCGGGAGTCAGCTCCTACAATGAGCAGTTCTTC. Protein sequence: CASRPGVSSYNEQFF.

Concerning this clonotype itself: As the CDR3 is not closed by the conserved phenylalanine or tryptophan, this likely results from a read error. The chain couples TRBV7-2 to TRBJ2-6; tentatively, D is TRBD1 or TRBD2 (5 bases each). Germline assignment: CDR1 SGHTA and CDR2 FQGNSA. The CDR3 sequence is 14 residues long. The ends were cut back, 7 bases at V and 4 bases at J, with 11 bases in the middle. CDR3 residues: CASTRRDGANVLTL. Here the CDR3 DNA reads TGTGCCAGCACCAGAAGGGACGGGGCCAACGTCCTGACTTTA.

This clonotype showed up just a few times. V usage is TRBV7-3 and J usage is TRBJ2-1; D ambiguous. The CDR3 totals 14 residues. V lost 2 bases and J 6 bases, leaving 11 bases between the germline ends. CDR1 and CDR2 from the germline V gene are SGHTA and FQGTGA. CDR3 sequence: CASSLGPPPNEQFF. The CDR3 DNA reads TGTGCCAGCAGCTTAGGCCCTCCCCCCAATGAGCAGTTCTTC. The full variable domain, with the rest looked up from reference TRBV7-3 and TRBJ2-1, is GAGVSQTPSNKVTEKGKYVELRCDPISGHTALYWYRQSLGQGPEFLIYFQGTGAADDSGLPNDRFFAVRPEGSVSTLKIQRTERGDSAVYLCASSLGPPPNEQFFGPGTRLTVL.

There are a few counts of this clonotype. V is TRBV5-6 and J is TRBJ2-7, with D perhaps TRBD2 (5 bases). With 2 bases removed from V and 3 bases from J, the gap between germline ends came to 9 bases. This CDR3 comprises 13 residues. CDR1 and CDR2 (germline): SGHDT, YYEEEE. DNA for the CDR3: TGTGCCAGCAGCTTTGGGAGCAACTACGAGCAGTACGTC. This codes for CASSFGSNYEQYV.

This clonotype was seen repeatedly, ten times or more. The J gene is TRBJ1-1, the V gene TRBV4-3, with D unclear. The germline V and J ends were trimmed by 0 bases and 0 bases, with 11 bases remaining between them. Germline values: CDR1 LGHNA, CDR2 YSLEER. The CDR3 is made up of 16 amino acids. Here the CDR3 reads CASSQDGEGMNTEAFF. The CDR3 region has the DNA TGCGCCAGCAGCCAAGATGGGGAAGGAATGAACACTGAAGCTTTCTTT.

The rearrangement links TRBV29-1 to TRBJ2-1; D gene unclear. The V end was cut by 3 bases, the J end by 5 bases, with 23 bases between. The CDR3 is 17 amino acids. CDR1 is SQVTM, CDR2 ANQGSEA, per germline. Here the CDR3 reads CSVDGTRLARANNEQFF. Written as DNA, the CDR3 is TGCAGCGTTGATGGTACCAGGTTGGCCCGCGCGAACAATGAGCAGTTCTTC.

This chain uses TRBV4-3 with TRBJ2-1; D tentatively reads TRBD1 or TRBD2 (6 bases each). Germline V gives CDR1 LGHNA, CDR2 YSLEER. This CDR3 region has 16 residues. The V and J ends lost 0 bases and 0 bases respectively, with 9 bases between them. CDR3 DNA: TGCGCCAGCAGCCAAGAAAAGGGGGGCTCCTACAATGAGCAGTTCTTC. As protein: CASSQEKGGSYNEQFF.

The sample holds many counts of this clonotype. The chain combines TRBV4-2 with TRBJ2-1, with a possible D match to TRBD2 (6 bases). The germline V gene has CDR1 LGHNA and CDR2 YNFKEQ. V lost 1 base and J 0 bases, leaving 13 bases between the germline ends. The CDR3 contains 17 residues. The CDR3 sequence is CASSQVGGKSSYNEQFF. The CDR3 DNA sequence: TGTGCCAGCAGCCAAGTTGGGGGGAAAAGCTCCTACAATGAGCAGTTCTTC.

The chain uses TRBV7-2 and TRBJ2-3, with D tentatively TRBD2 (5 bases). Germline CDR1 is SGHTA and CDR2 is FQGNSA. The V end was cut by 4 bases, the J end by 6 bases, with 14 bases between. This CDR3 spans 14 amino acids. This chain's CDR3 is CASSSEAVVDTQYF. The CDR3 nucleotides are TGTGCCAGCAGCTCCGAAGCGGTGGTCGATACGCAGTATTTT. Supplemented by reference TRBV7-2 and TRBJ2-3, the full variable domain reads GAGVSQSPSNKVTEKGKDVELRCDPISGHTALYWYRQSLGQGLEFLIYFQGNSAPDKSGLPSDRFSAERTGGSVSTLTIQRTQQEDSAVYLCASSSEAVVDTQYFGPGTRLTVL.

This clonotype showed up just a few times. This chain joins TRBV7-3 and TRBJ2-3; D is possibly TRBD2 (7 bases). The CDR3 extends over 17 amino acids. Germline V gene data show CDR1 as SGHTA and CDR2 as FQGTGA. V was clipped by 1 base and J by 2 bases, with 16 bases between them. CDR3 nucleotides: TGTGCCAGCAGCTTAAGAGGTCGGGGGGCAAACACAGATACGCAGTATTTT. Residues: CASSLRGRGANTDTQYF.

This clonotype was recorded a few times. This sequence joins TRBV7-3 and TRBJ2-2; D might be TRBD1 or TRBD2, each matching 6 bases. The V and J ends lost 5 bases and 2 bases respectively, with 15 bases between them. CDR3 length: 16 residues. CDR1 and CDR2 (germline): SGHTA, FQGTGA. CDR3 DNA: TGTGCCAGCAGCCAGGCGGGACACTCAAACACCGGGGAGCTGTTTTTT. The encoded protein is CASSQAGHSNTGELFF.

This chain links TRBV7-2 with TRBJ1-1; 8 bases match TRBD1. Germline CDR1 and CDR2: SGHTA and FQGNSA. V lost 4 bases, J lost 8 bases, and 3 bases stayed unmatched. This CDR3 is 12 amino acids long. The CDR3 here is CASSWTGREAFF. As DNA, the CDR3 is TGTGCCAGCAGCTGGACAGGGAGAGAAGCTTTCTTT. Combining the CDR3 with reference TRBV7-2 and TRBJ1-1 gives the whole variable domain GAGVSQSPSNKVTEKGKDVELRCDPISGHTALYWYRQSLGQGLEFLIYFQGNSAPDKSGLPSDRFSAERTGGSVSTLTIQRTQQEDSAVYLCASSWTGREAFFGQGTRLTVV.

The rearrangement links TRBV29-1 to TRBJ2-5; D gene ambiguous. Germline V gene sequence: CDR1 SQVTM, CDR2 ANQGSEA. The length of the CDR3 is 13 residues. Trimming left V 1 base short and J 4 bases short, with 10 bases between. For the CDR3, the DNA is TGCAGCGTTGAAGTCGGGCAGGTAGAGACCCAGTACTTC. It encodes CSVEVGQVETQYF.

This clonotype was seen a handful of times. The chain carries TRBV11-2 and TRBJ2-3; 12 bases are a match to TRBD1. The CDR3 contains 18 residues. With 4 bases clipped from V and 2 bases from J, the junction kept 10 bases outside the gene matches. The germline V gene encodes CDR1 SGHAT and CDR2 FQNNGV. This chain's CDR3 is CASSWGRGTGGFTDTQYF. For the CDR3, the DNA is TGTGCCAGCAGCTGGGGCCGTGGGACAGGGGGCTTCACAGATACGCAGTATTTT.

This chain connects TRBV4-3 to TRBJ2-4, with no clear D. This CDR3 comprises 15 residues. Germline CDR1 and CDR2: LGHNA and YSLEER. Trimming took 1 base from V and 0 from J, leaving 7 bases between them. The CDR3 loop reads CASSQVNLAKNIQYF. The CDR3, as DNA: TGCGCCAGCAGCCAAGTTAACCTAGCCAAAAACATTCAGTACTTC.

The chain has TRBV4-1 and TRBJ1-1; TRBD1 aligns across 8 bases. The germline V gene has CDR1 MGHRA and CDR2 YSYEKL. The junction had 4 bases not matched to a gene; V was cut back by 3 bases and J by 10 bases. There are 12 residues in the CDR3. The CDR3: CASSQDRVAAFF. The CDR3 coding sequence is TGCGCCAGCAGCCAGGACAGGGTCGCAGCTTTCTTT.

This clonotype was seen ten or more times. The chain uses TRBV12-5 and TRBJ1-1, with D tentatively TRBD1 (6 bases). The germline V gene encodes CDR1 LGHNT and CDR2 FRNRAP. The CDR3 loop spans 15 amino acids. V was shortened by 5 bases and J by 2 bases, with 15 bases between the two germline ends. The CDR3 sequence is CASGLHRDLNTEAFF. The CDR3 DNA reads TGTGCTAGTGGTCTCCACAGGGATCTAAACACTGAAGCTTTCTTT.

This clonotype was detected a few times. The chain joins TRBV27 to TRBJ2-1; TRBD2 agrees at 10 bases. The CDR3 sequence is 16 residues long. J was trimmed by 3 bases and V by 3 bases; bases with no gene match: 5. The V gene's germline CDR1 is MNHEY and CDR2 SMNVEV (reference sequence). The CDR3 sequence: CASSLTSGGVYNEQFF. The CDR3 DNA is TGTGCCAGCAGTTTGACGAGCGGGGGGGTCTACAATGAGCAGTTCTTC.

This clonotype came up many times. An end of the junction differs from the germline gene, which may be a read error. The chain joins TRBV12-3 or TRBV12-4 to TRBJ1-1; D is uncertain. This CDR3 region has 13 residues. As DNA, the CDR3 is TGTGCCAGCAGCTTAGCCGGGAACACTGAAGCTTTCTTT. This translates into CASSLAGNTEAFF.